These 3 T cell receptor beta chains originate from one sample sequenced in a study of blood T cell repertoires in COVID-19. TCRdb's table, derived via immunoSEQ multiplex PCR, lists solely in-frame clones and lacks some. Among under 250,000 clones listed, approximately 83% were seen once. The specimen was peripheral blood. All receptors derive from a man in his forties with acute or convalescent COVID-19.

J is TRBJ2-1 and V is TRBV29-1; 10 bases align to TRBD2. The V gene end was trimmed by 3 bases and the J gene end by 10 bases; junction bases not matched to a gene: 9. The CDR3 runs to 14 residues. The germline V gene encodes CDR1 SQVTM and CDR2 ANQGSEA. This CDR3 reads CSVELKREGREQFF. CDR3 nucleotide sequence: TGCAGCGTTGAGCTCAAGCGGGAGGGCCGCGAGCAGTTCTTC.

This clone was observed a single time. The V call is TRBV7-2, the J call TRBJ2-1; D is perhaps TRBD2 (5 bases). Between the trimmed V and J ends, which lost 1 base and 4 bases, there was a span of 14 bases. Germline CDR1 SGHTA, CDR2 FQGNSA. CDR3 size: 16 residues. The CDR3 DNA reads TGTGCCAGCAGCTTAGGGGTCGGGATCCCGTACAATGAGCAGTTCTTC. This sequence encodes CASSLGVGIPYNEQFF. The complete variable domain, with remaining parts taken from reference TRBV7-2 and TRBJ2-1, reads GAGVSQSPSNKVTEKGKDVELRCDPISGHTALYWYRQSLGQGLEFLIYFQGNSAPDKSGLPSDRFSAERTGGSVSTLTIQRTQQEDSAVYLCASSLGVGIPYNEQFFGPGTRLTVL.

Here the CDR3 DNA reads TGTGCCAGCAGCCCGTACAGGGATGACACTGAAGCTTTCTTT. Translated: CASSPYRDDTEAFF. This rearrangement joins TRBV3-1 (or the pseudogene TRBV3-2) to TRBJ1-1; perhaps TRBD1 as D (6 bases). Germline CDR1 is LGHDT and CDR2 is YNNKEL (reference sequence). This CDR3 is 14 amino acids long. Trimming took 4 bases from V and 3 from J, leaving 12 bases between them.